This TCR beta chain was retrieved from a study of cytotoxic CD8 clonotypes in ibrutinib-treated CLL. Study overall: For this cohort, patients were about a dozen relapsed/refractory and approximately 14 treatment-naive, while under 18 were IGHV unmutated.

V was clipped by 6 bases and J by 3 bases, with 15 bases between them. Germline V CDR1 and CDR2: LNHDA, SQIVND (reference sequence). The CDR3 spans 14 residues. Here immunoSEQ multiplex PCR was the method, and the copy in TCRdb shows in-frame clones only, minus some. The profile covers approximately 140,000 clones, with approximately 77% appearing a single time and roughly a quarter taken by the ten largest. This clone occurred a few times. J is TRBJ2-7 and V is TRBV19; D perhaps matches TRBD2 (6 bases). Source: PBMCs, taken after 12 months of ibrutinib treatment. The TCR comes from a human donor with chronic lymphocytic leukemia. The CDR3 loop is CASSLNGRFYEQYF. Here the CDR3 DNA reads TGTGCCAGTAGCCTGAACGGGAGATTCTACGAGCAGTACTTC.